This T cell receptor beta chain was sequenced during a study of T cell repertoires in cytomegalovirus infection. Study as a whole: It was the public TCR beta signatures that indicated both CMV infection and matching HLA type. Study results and caveats: Accumulated public TCR beta family frequency recognized individuals carrying CMV together with the relevant HLA. CMV-specific TCR beta clonotypes restricted by HLA-C were the ones dominating the ex vivo response.

TCRdb passed the reads through MiXCR, listing each CDR3 protein once. The sample carries around 570,000 distinct CDR3 sequences, 40% recorded once. This clonotype was counted once. Its antigen remains unidentified. In germline, CDR1 is MNHEY, CDR2 SVGEGT. The CDR3 is 15 amino acids. Losses at the gene ends were 6 bases for V and 3 bases for J; bases not matched to a gene: 3. The source material was cultured PBMCs, sampled from culture after CMV antigen stimulation. This TCR was recovered from a human donor in good health (CMV status not recorded). Some clones in this sample may be carry-over from other donors' samples. This rearrangement joins TRBV6-2 or TRBV6-3 to TRBJ2-1, with 12 bases matching TRBD2. The CDR3 is CASRGLAGFYNEQFF. CDR3 sequence (DNA): TGTGCCAGCAGAGGACTAGCGGGGTTCTACAATGAGCAGTTCTTC.